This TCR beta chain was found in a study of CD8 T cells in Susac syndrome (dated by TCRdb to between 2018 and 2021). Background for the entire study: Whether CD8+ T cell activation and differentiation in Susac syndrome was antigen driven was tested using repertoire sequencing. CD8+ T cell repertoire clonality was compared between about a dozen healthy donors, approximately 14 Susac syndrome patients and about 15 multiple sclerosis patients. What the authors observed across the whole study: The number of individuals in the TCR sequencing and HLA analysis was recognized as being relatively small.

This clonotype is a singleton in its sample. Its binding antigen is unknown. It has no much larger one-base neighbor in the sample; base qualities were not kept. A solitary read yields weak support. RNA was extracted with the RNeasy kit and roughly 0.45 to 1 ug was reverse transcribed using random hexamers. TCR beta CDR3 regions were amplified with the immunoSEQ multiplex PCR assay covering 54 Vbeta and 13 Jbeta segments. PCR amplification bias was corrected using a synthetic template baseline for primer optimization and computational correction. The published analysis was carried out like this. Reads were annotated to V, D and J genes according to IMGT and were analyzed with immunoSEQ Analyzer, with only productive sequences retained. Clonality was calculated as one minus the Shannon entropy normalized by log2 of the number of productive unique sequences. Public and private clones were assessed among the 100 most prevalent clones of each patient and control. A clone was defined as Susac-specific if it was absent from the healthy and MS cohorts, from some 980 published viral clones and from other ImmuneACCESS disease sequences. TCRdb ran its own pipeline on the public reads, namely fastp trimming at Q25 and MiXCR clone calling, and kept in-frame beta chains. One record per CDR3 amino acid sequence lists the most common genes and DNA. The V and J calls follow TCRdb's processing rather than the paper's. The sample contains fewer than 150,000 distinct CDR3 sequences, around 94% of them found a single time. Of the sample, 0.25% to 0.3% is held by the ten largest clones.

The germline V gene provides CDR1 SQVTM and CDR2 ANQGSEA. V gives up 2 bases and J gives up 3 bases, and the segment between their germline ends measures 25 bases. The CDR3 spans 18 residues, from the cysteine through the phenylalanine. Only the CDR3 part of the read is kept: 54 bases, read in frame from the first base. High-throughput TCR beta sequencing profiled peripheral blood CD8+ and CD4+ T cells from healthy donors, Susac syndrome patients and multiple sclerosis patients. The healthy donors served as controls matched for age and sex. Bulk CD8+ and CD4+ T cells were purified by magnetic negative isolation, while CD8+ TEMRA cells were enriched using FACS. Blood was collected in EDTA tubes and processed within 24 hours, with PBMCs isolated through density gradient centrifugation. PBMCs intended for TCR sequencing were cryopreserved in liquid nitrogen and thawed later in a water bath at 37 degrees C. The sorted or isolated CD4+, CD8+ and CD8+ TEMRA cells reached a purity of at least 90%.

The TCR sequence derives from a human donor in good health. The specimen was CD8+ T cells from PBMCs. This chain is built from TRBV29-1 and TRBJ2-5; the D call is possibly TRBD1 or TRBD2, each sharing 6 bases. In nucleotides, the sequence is TGCAGCGTTGAACCCGCCGGGATTGGAGGGGGAGATGAAGAGACCCAGTACTTC. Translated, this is CSVEPAGIGGGDEETQYF.